These 21 T cell receptor beta chains came from one sample sequenced in a study of cytomegalovirus exposure and HLA in healthy donors. The PCR was carried out with 60 Vbeta primers and 13 Jbeta primers. Only in-frame clones appear in the TCRdb table, and some are missing; sequencing was by immunoSEQ multiplex PCR. This sample yields around 99,000 clones, of which less than 85% are seen a single time; roughly 2.3% belongs to the top ten. The sample taken for sequencing was PBMCs. All receptors derive from a man between 18 and 29 years old in good health and CMV-seronegative.

The V and J genes are TRBV15 and TRBJ2-5, with unresolved D. CDR3 size: 12 residues. The V gene's germline CDR1 is LNHNV and CDR2 YYDKDF (reference sequence). The V and J ends lost 0 bases and 11 bases respectively, with 10 bases between them. The CDR3 reads CATSRDTVGQYF. The CDR3 nucleotides are TGTGCCACCAGCAGAGATACAGTTGGGCAGTACTTC.

The chain is built from TRBV12-5 and TRBJ2-3; D uncertain. Deletions cut 3 bases from V and 0 bases from J, with 13 bases between. Germline CDR1 and CDR2: LGHNT and FRNRAP. CDR3 size: 16 residues. CDR3 protein: CASGFTAGPSTDTQYF. DNA of the CDR3: TGTGCTAGTGGTTTTACAGCTGGGCCTAGCACAGATACGCAGTATTTT.

The chain employs TRBV6-5 and TRBJ1-1; D is unresolved. The length of the CDR3 is 13 residues. V lost 6 bases and J lost 0, with 8 bases in between. Germline V gene data show CDR1 as MNHEY and CDR2 as SVGAGI. CDR3 sequence reads: CASRKRVNTEAFF. The CDR3 region has the DNA TGTGCCAGCAGGAAGAGGGTGAACACTGAAGCTTTCTTT.

In regard to this clone: This CDR3 is also generated by other DNA sequences in the sample. The rearrangement joins TRBV6-5 to TRBJ2-7; the D is unclear. This CDR3 has 11 residues. Trimming took 5 bases from V and 3 from J, leaving 5 bases between them. CDR1 is MNHEY and CDR2 is SVGAGI in the germline V gene. The CDR3 sequence: CASSNSYEQYF. CDR3 bases: TGTGCCAGCAGTAATAGCTACGAGCAGTACTTC.

The genes are TRBV4-2 and TRBJ1-2, with 7 bases lining up with TRBD1. The V gene end was trimmed by 1 base and the J gene end by 8 bases; junction bases not matched to a gene: 19. Per the germline V gene, CDR1 is LGHNA and CDR2 is YNFKEQ. The CDR3 loop spans 18 amino acids. This CDR3 reads CASSQGGHRDSQGEGYTF. The CDR3 coding sequence is TGTGCCAGCAGCCAAGGGGGACACCGGGACAGCCAGGGGGAGGGCTACACCTTC.

V is TRBV5-6 and J is TRBJ1-3; D call uncertain. Germline loops: CDR1 SGHDT, CDR2 YYEEEE. Trimming left V 0 bases short and J 0 bases short, with 10 bases between. The length of the CDR3 is 16 residues. CDR3 residues: CASSLVDSRSGNTIYF. The CDR3 coding sequence is TGTGCCAGCAGCTTGGTTGACTCTCGCTCTGGAAACACCATATATTTT.

This clone has just a few counts. V is TRBV5-1 and J is TRBJ1-2; tentative D call: TRBD1 (5 bases). V dropped 3 bases and J dropped 3 bases, with 9 bases sitting between them. Germline values: CDR1 SGHRS, CDR2 YFSETQ. CDR3 length: 13 residues. CDR3 coding DNA: TGCGCCAGCAGCTCCCAGGGTTACTATGGCTACACCTTC. Its protein product is CASSSQGYYGYTF.

The rearrangement uses TRBV9 and TRBJ2-3; maybe TRBD2 (5 bases). V lost 4 bases, J lost 5 bases, and 17 bases lay in between. Germline lookup yields CDR1 SGDLS and CDR2 YYNGEE. The CDR3 loop spans 15 amino acids. The CDR3 spells CASSLLVSGGDTQYF. The CDR3, as DNA: TGTGCCAGCAGCCTCCTGGTGAGCGGTGGAGATACGCAGTATTTT.

This chain uses TRBV4-3 with TRBJ1-1, with 9 bases matching TRBD1. Looked up from germline, CDR1 is LGHNA and CDR2 is YSLEER. This CDR3 is built from 15 residues. Trimming at V came to 5 bases and at J to 11 bases, leaving 15 bases not matched to a gene. Here the CDR3 reads CASSSESGQGCSAFF. The CDR3 nucleotides read TGCGCCAGCAGCTCTGAATCGGGACAGGGTTGTTCGGCTTTCTTT.

In its sample, this clone was seen a few times. The chain employs TRBV21-1 and TRBJ2-6; the table names TRBD1, a call not compared with the DNA. TRBV21-1 is marked as a pseudogene. The CDR3 is made up of 19 amino acids. The CDR3 protein is CASSLPGGQGSSGANVLTF. The CDR3 DNA follows: TGTGCCAGCAGCCTGCCGGGCGGACAGGGGTCCTCTGGGGCCAACGTCCTGACTTTC.

This clone was seen a handful of times. CDR3: CASSPGQGNAETQYF. The CDR3 coding sequence is TGTGCCAGCTCACCAGGACAGGGGAATGCAGAGACCCAGTACTTC. The chain links TRBV18 to TRBJ2-5; 9 nucleotides line up with TRBD1. The V gene's germline CDR1 is KGHSH and CDR2 LQKENI. This CDR3 contains 15 residues. J lost 4 bases, V lost 2 bases, and 5 bases had no gene match.

On this clone: One junction end disagrees with the germline gene, perhaps due to a read error. This chain links TRBV7-7 with TRBJ2-2, with 11 bases that match TRBD2. The CDR3 length is 18 residues. Germline CDR1 is SSHAT and CDR2 is FNYEAQ (reference sequence). The CDR3: CASSLLASGRPGTGELFF. The CDR3 DNA reads TGTGCTAGCAGCTTATTGGCTAGCGGGAGGCCGGGCACCGGGGAGCTGTTTTTT.

V is TRBV7-2 and J is TRBJ1-3; 7 bases align to TRBD1. CDR1 is SGHTA and CDR2 is FQGNSA in the germline V gene. This CDR3 has 14 residues. V lost 3 bases, J lost 6 bases, and 5 bases stayed unmatched. This CDR3 reads CASSFSDRANTIYF. CDR3 in DNA: TGTGCCAGCAGCTTCTCCGACAGGGCAAACACCATATATTTT.

The CDR3 region has the DNA TGTGCCACCAGCAGAGATGTTCGAGGGGGCTACGAGCAGTACTTC. Translating it yields CATSRDVRGGYEQYF. The chain has TRBV15 and TRBJ2-7; D might be TRBD1 (6 bases). The V and J ends lost 0 bases and 3 bases respectively, with 12 bases between them. This CDR3 has 15 residues. The germline gives CDR1 LNHNV, CDR2 YYDKDF (reference sequence).

This clone was seen more than once but under ten times. This chain joins TRBV7-2 and TRBJ1-2; D is perhaps TRBD1 (6 bases). Germline-derived CDR1 and CDR2 are SGHTA and FQGNSA. The CDR3 contains 16 residues. With 5 bases removed from V and 0 bases from J, the gap between germline ends came to 16 bases. The CDR3 loop is CASSAGGAETNYGYTF. DNA for the CDR3: TGTGCCAGCAGCGCGGGGGGGGCGGAAACTAACTATGGCTACACCTTC.

In its sample, this clone was seen a few times. The gene calls are TRBV29-1 and TRBJ2-3, with 11 bases matching TRBD1. The CDR3 runs to 13 residues. Looked up from germline, CDR1 is SQVTM and CDR2 is ANQGSEA. V lost 6 bases to trimming and J lost 6 bases; unmatched junction nucleotides: 5. CDR3 region: CSVPGTGGDTQYF. CDR3 sequence (DNA): TGCAGCGTCCCCGGGACAGGGGGGGATACGCAGTATTTT.

The chain couples TRBV6-5 to TRBJ2-7, with D possibly matching TRBD2 (5 bases). Trimming took 2 bases from V and 7 from J, leaving 15 bases between them. Germline V gives CDR1 MNHEY, CDR2 SVGAGI. This CDR3 has 14 residues. The CDR3 protein is CASSYGISTGEQYF. The CDR3 nucleotides read TGTGCCAGCAGTTACGGTATTTCGACGGGGGAGCAGTACTTC.

The chain recombines TRBV7-9 with TRBJ1-2, with D perhaps matching TRBD1 (6 bases). Germline CDR1 and CDR2: SEHNR and FQNEAQ (reference sequence). V lost 2 bases and J lost 6, with 16 bases in between. The CDR3 totals 15 residues. The CDR3 is CASSLIGQRGDGYTF. CDR3 bases: TGTGCCAGCAGCTTAATAGGACAGAGGGGTGATGGCTACACCTTC.

The chain combines TRBV7-2 with TRBJ1-1; 7 bases are shared with TRBD1. J was trimmed by 10 bases and V by 4 bases; bases with no gene match: 6. Per germline, CDR1 SGHTA and CDR2 FQGNSA. The CDR3 is 12 amino acids. The CDR3 loop is CASSSTGVRAFF. The CDR3 DNA reads as TGTGCCAGCAGCTCCACAGGGGTTAGAGCTTTCTTT.

The genes are TRBV2 and TRBJ2-3; 10 nucleotides align to TRBD2. The germline V gene encodes CDR1 SNHLY and CDR2 FYNNEI. The CDR3 length is 16 residues. Losses at the gene ends were 5 bases for V and 2 bases for J; bases not matched to a gene: 7. CDR3 bases: TGTGCCAGCAGTCGGGCTAGCGGGGGAAACACAGATACGCAGTATTTT. Encoded protein: CASSRASGGNTDTQYF.

This clone was counted only a few times. The CDR3 coding sequence is TGTGCCAGCAGCGACGGGACAGGCCGAAAACTGTTTTTT. It yields the protein CASSDGTGRKLFF. This chain connects TRBV7-9 to TRBJ1-4; 8 bases agree with TRBD1. Germline-derived CDR1 and CDR2 are SEHNR and FQNEAQ (reference sequence). This CDR3 has 13 amino acids. V lost 5 bases, J lost 10 bases, and 6 bases stayed unmatched. Full variable domain (remainder filled in from reference TRBV7-9 and TRBJ1-4): DTGVSQNPRHKITKRGQNVTFRCDPISEHNRLYWYRQTLGQGPEFLTYFQNEAQLEKSRLLSDRFSAERPKGSFSTLEIQRTEQGDSAMYLCASSDGTGRKLFFGSGTQLSVL.